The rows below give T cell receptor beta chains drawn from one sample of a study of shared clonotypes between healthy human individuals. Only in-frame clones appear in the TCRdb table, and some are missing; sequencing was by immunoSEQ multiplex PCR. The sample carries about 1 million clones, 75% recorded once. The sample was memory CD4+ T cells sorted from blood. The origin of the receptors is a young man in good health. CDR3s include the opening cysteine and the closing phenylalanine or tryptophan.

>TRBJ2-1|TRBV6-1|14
CATGSLAGANEQFF
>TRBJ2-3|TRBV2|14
CASSPGFRTDTQYF
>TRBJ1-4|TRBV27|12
CASQGVGEKLFF
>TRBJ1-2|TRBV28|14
CASRLGSTNYGYTF
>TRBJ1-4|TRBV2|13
CASTGGLGEKLFF
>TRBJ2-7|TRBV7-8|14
CASSLRDRGHEQYF
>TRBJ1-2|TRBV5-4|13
CASSLQGAGGYTF
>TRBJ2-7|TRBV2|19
CASSEGGKFSVDSSYEQYF
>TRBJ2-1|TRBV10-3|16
CAITKLAGGPLVEQFF
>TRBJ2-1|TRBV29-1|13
CSVEQDLFNEQFF
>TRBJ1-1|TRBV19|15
CASSDTGTGQTKAFF
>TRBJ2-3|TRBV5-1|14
CASSQGGGGDTQYF
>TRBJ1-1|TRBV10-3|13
CAISDQGDAEAFF
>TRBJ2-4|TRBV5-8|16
CASSLWQGLAKNIQYF
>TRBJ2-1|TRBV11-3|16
CASSLDWEAGGQEQFF
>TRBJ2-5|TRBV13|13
CASSPRRGETQYF
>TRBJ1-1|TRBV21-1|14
CASSKVRDRDVAFF
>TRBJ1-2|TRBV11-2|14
CASSSIKGDRGYTF
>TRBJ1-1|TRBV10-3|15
CAIGSLDRAGWGAFF
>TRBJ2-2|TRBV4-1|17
CASSSPGWTPGAGELFF
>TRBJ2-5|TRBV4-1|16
CASSQGRAGGGETQYF
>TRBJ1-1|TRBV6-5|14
CASRTQGGNTEAFF
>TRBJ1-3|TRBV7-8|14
CASRGQGSGNTIYF
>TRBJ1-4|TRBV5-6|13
CASSRQGEEKLFF
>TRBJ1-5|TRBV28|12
CATWAGNQPQHF
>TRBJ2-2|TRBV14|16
CASSPWTGINTGELFF
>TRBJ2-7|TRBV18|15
CASSPSRGGVYEQYF
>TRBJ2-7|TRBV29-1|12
CSSAHGQGEQYF
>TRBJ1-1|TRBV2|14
CASRMDRANTEAFF
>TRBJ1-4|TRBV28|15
CASSSRGPSNEKLFF
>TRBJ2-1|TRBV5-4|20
CASSFLRTSGTQSSYNEQFF
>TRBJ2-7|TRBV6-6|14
CASSYRTGVYEQYF
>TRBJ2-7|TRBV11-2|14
CASSLRAISYEQYF
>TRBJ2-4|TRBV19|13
CASQTDRRGIQYF
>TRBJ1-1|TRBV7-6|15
CASSRFSAFNTEAFF
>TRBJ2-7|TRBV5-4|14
CASRLWPTGSEQYF
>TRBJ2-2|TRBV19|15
CASSILDRDSGELFF
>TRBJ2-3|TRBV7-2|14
CASSQGLASDTQYF
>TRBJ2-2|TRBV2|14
CASRGQGLGGELFF
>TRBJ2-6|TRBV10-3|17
CATTPSGRGAGANVLTF
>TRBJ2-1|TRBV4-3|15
CASSPGTSGPYSQFF
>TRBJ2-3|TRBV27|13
CASSFGATDTQYF
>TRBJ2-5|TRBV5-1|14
CASSLGPGPETQYF
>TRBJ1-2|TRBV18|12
CASSPEAYGYTF
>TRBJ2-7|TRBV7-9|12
CASSPRDNEQYF
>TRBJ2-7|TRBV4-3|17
CASSQGPMGQAPYEQYF
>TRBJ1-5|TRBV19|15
CASRRQGERNQPQHF
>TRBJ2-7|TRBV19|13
CASRSGQGGEQYF
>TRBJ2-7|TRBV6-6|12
CASSYSSYEQYF
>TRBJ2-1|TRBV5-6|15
CASRKGQGTYNEQFF
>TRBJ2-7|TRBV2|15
CASSESRGGNYEQYF